Described below is a single TCR beta chain sequence and its context. The target antigen is unknown. The CDR3 is made up of 15 amino acids. CDR1 and CDR2 from the germline V gene are MDHEN and SYDVKM. The V gene lost 7 bases and the J gene lost 1 base, with 16 bases spanning the gap. TCRdb's copy holds only in-frame clones and misses some; the assay was immunoSEQ multiplex PCR. The data hold some 790,000 clones, with 72% observed a single time. This sample was taken from a study of shared clonotypes between healthy human individuals. Study context: A couple of women and a few men aged 18 to 49 served as donors. Regarding the study as a whole: All-four-donor shared clonotypes had higher generation probabilities than non-shared clonotypes did.

This sequence originates from a woman in her thirties in good health. V gene TRBV28 combines with J gene TRBJ2-5, with D hard to call. What was sequenced was memory CD4+ T cells sorted from blood. Specified subset: CD45RA-negative fraction. In DNA, the CDR3 is TGTGCCAGCACGGAATCGGGCAGGACCCAAGAGACCCAGTACTTC. It codes for CASTESGRTQETQYF.